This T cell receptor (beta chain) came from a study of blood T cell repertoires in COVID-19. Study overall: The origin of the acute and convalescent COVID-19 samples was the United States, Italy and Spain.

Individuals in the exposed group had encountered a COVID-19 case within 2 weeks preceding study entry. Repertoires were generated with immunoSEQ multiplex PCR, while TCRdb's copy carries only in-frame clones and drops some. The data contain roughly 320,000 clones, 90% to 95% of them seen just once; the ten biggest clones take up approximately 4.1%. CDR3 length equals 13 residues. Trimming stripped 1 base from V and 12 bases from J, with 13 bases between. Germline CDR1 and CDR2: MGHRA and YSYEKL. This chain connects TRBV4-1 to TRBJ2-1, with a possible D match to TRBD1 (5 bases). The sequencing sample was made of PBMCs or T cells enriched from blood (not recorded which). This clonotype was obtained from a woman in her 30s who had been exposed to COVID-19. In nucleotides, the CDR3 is TGCGCCAGCAGCCAAGGGGTAGGGGTCGGGCAGTTCTTC. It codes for CASSQGVGVGQFF.